Below, one T cell receptor (beta chain) is given with its context. What it recognizes is unknown. These data come from a study of T cells in Graves' hyperthyroidism and ophthalmopathy. CDR1 is SGHTA and CDR2 is FQGNSA in the germline V gene. The V gene lost 1 base and the J gene lost 0 bases, with 6 bases spanning the gap. The CDR3 loop spans 14 amino acids. RNA transcripts provided the source from which TCR beta CDR3 regions were amplified. The HTBI primer set was used in a first-round RT-PCR of the TCR CDR3. TCRdb itself ran the multiplex PCR reads through MiXCR, one entry per CDR3 protein. The table includes 620,000 or so distinct CDR3 sequences, 13% to 15% detected once. Study findings and constraints: From stable hyperthyroidism, ophthalmopathy was separated by a 13 V-J model.

The TCR was taken from a woman in her forties or fifties with Graves' ophthalmopathy. The chain combines TRBV7-2 with TRBJ2-5; no reliable D call. Sequences were obtained from blood. CDR3 coding DNA: TGTGCCAGCAGCTTAGACAAGAACCAAGAGACCCAGTACTTC. This sequence encodes CASSLDKNQETQYF. The entire variable domain, with the rest obtained from reference TRBV7-2 and TRBJ2-5, is as follows: GAGVSQSPSNKVTEKGKDVELRCDPISGHTALYWYRQSLGQGLEFLIYFQGNSAPDKSGLPSDRFSAERTGGSVSTLTIQRTQQEDSAVYLCASSLDKNQETQYFGPGTRLLVL.